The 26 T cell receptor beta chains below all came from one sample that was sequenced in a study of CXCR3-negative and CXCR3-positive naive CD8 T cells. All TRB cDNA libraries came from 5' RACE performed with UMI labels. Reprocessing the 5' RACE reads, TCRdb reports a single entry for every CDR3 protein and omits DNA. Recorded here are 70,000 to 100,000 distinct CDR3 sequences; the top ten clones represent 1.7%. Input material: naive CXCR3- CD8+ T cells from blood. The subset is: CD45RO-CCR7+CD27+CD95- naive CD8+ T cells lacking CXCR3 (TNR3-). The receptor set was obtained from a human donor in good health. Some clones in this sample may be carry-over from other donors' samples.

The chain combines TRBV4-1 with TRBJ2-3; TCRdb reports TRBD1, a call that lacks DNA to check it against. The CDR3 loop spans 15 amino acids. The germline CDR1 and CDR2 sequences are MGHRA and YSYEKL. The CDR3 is CASSLLGDSTDTQYF.

CDR3 in amino acids: CASSLQDAGQARGEQYF. This rearrangement joins TRBV28 to TRBJ2-7; TCRdb outputs TRBD1, but without DNA this stays unchecked. Per germline, CDR1 MDHEN and CDR2 SYDVKM. This CDR3 spans 17 amino acids.

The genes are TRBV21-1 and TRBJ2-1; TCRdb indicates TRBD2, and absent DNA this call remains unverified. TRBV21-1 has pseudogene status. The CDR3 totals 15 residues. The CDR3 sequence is CASSKGGLPGYEQFF.

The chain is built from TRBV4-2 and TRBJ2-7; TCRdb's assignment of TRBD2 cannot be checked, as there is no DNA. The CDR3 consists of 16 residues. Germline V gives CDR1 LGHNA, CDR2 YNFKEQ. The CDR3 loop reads CASSQDRTSSFYEQYF.

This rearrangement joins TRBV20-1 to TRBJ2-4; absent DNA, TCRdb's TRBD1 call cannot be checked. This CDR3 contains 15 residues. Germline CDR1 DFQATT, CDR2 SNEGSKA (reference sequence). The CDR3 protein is CSARDVRQGGDIQYF.

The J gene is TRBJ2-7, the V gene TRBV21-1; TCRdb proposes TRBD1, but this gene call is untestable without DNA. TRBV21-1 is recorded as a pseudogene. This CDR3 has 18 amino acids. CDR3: CASSKAVILTDISYEQYF.

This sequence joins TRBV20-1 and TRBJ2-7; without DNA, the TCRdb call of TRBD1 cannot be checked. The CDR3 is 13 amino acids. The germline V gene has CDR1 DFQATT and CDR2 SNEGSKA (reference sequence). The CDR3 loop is CSATPRGTYEQYF.

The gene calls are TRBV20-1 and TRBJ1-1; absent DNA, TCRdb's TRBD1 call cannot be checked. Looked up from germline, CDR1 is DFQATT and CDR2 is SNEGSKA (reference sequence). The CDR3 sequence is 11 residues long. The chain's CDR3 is CSARDRPEAFF.

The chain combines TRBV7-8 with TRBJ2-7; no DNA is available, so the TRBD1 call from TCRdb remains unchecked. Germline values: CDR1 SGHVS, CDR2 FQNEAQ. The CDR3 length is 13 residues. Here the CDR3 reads CASSTNRVYEQYF. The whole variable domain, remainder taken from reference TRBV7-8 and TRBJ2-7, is GAGVSQSPRYKVAKRGQDVALRCDPISGHVSLFWYQQALGQGPEFLTYFQNEAQLDKSGLPSDRFFAERPEGSVSTLKIQRTQQEDSAVYLCASSTNRVYEQYFGPGTRLTVT.

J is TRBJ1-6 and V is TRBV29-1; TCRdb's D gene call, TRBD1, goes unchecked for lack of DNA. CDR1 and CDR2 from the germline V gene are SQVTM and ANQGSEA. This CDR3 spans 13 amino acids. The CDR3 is CSVRDADNSPLHF.

Here the CDR3 reads CASSDPAGDQETQYF. The chain couples TRBV28 to TRBJ2-5; TCRdb names TRBD2, which stays unverified in the absence of DNA. CDR3 length equals 15 residues. Per the germline V gene, CDR1 is MDHEN and CDR2 is SYDVKM.

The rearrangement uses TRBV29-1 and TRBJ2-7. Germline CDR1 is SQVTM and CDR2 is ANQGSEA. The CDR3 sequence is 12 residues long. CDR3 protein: CSVDGGSYEQYF.

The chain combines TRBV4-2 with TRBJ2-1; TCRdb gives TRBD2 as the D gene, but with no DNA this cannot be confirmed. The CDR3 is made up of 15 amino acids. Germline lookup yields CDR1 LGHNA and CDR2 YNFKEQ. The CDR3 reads CASSHPEGGFWEQFF.

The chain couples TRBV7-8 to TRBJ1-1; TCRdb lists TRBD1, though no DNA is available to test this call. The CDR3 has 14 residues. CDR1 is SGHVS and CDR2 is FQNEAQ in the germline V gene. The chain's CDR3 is CASSPHGGATEAFF.

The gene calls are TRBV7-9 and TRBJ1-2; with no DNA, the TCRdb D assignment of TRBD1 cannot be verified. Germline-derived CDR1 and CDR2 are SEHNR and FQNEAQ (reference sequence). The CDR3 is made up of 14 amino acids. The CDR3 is CASSQSDRLYGYTF.

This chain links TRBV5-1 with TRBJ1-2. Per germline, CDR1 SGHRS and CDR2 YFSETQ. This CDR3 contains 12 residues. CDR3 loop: CASSQYLYGYTF.

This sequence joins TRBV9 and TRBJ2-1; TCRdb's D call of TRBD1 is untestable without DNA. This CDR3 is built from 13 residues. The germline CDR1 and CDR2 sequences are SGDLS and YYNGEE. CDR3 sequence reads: CASSGTVAREQFF.

CDR3 sequence reads: CASSPWGQPNEQFF. The chain couples TRBV9 to TRBJ2-1; the TRBD1 assignment by TCRdb is unverifiable without DNA. The CDR3 length is 14 residues. Germline V lookup: CDR1 SGDLS, CDR2 YYNGEE.

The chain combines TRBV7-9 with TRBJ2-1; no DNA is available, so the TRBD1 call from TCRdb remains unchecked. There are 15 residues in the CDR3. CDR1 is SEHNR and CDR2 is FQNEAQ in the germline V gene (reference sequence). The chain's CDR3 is CASSSQGVSYNEQFF.

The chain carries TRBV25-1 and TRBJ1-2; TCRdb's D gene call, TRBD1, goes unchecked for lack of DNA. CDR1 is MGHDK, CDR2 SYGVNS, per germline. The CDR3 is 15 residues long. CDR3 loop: CASSAPRGRSYGYTF.

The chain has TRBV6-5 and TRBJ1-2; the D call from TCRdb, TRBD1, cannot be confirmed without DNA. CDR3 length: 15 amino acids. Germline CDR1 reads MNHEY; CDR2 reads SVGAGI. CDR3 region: CASSSPTGEPYGYTF.

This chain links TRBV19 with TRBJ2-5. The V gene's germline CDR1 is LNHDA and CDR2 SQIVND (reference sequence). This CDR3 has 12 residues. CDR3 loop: CASRGMQETQYF.

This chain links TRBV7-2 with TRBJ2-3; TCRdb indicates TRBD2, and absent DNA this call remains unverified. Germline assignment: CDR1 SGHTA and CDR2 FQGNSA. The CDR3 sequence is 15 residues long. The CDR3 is CASSPSSGGLDTQYF.

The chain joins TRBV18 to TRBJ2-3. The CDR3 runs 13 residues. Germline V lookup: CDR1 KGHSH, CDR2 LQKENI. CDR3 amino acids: CASRPLGSDTQYF.

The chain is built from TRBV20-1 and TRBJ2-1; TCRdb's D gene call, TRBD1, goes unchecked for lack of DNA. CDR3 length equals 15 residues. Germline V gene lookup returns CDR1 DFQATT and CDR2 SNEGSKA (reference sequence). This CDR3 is CSANDRESSYNEQFF.

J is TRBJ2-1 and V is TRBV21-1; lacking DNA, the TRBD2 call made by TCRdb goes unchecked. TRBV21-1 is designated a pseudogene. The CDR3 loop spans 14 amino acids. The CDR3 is CATGGSRSYNEQFF.